One sample yielded the 8 T cell receptor beta chains listed below, sequenced in a study of tumor and adjacent non-tumor tissue in lung cancer listed by TCRdb under 2018. RNA was extracted from bulk unsorted tissue and checked for quality with a NanoDrop ND-1000 and an Agilent 2100. Distant non-tumor tissue taken more than 3 cm from the tumor edge was used as the normal lung sample. Receptor amplification or capture employed multiplex PCR. This sample was sequenced with an Illumina HiSeq 2500. TCRbeta libraries were constructed through three rounds of nested PCR with primers (Table S4) according to protocols adapted from ARM-PCR. The public reads were run again by TCRdb, first through fastp at Q25 and then through MiXCR, and only productive beta chains were kept. Every distinct CDR3 protein forms one entry, paired with its most common genes and DNA. For this sample there are approximately 110,000 distinct CDR3 sequences; 50% to 70% appear just once. Jointly, the top ten make up under 20% of the sample.

The sample taken for sequencing was distant non-tumor lung tissue. The source of these receptors is a man in his fifties or sixties with non-small cell lung cancer.

A word on this clonotype: A much larger clone lies a single base off, so this may be a read error. The chain recombines TRBV4-3 with TRBJ2-1; D is unresolved. The CDR3 consists of 13 residues. Germline V CDR1 and CDR2: LGHNA, YSLEER. DNA of the CDR3: TGCGCCAGCAACCAAGAAGAATGGACGGAGCAGTTCTTC. Its translation: CASNQEEWTEQFF.

This clonotype was detected many times. This CDR3 is CASSVRFTINSPLHF. As DNA, the CDR3 is TGTGCCAGCAGCGTCCGTTTTACGATCAATTCACCCCTCCACTTT. This sequence joins TRBV5-6 and TRBJ1-6, with D unclear. The CDR3 sequence is 15 residues long. The germline gives CDR1 SGHDT, CDR2 YYEEEE. Trimming took 4 bases from V and 7 from J, leaving 15 bases between them. The full variable domain, completed using reference TRBV5-6 and TRBJ1-6, is DAGVTQSPTHLIKTRGQQVTLRCSPKSGHDTVSWYQQALGQGPQFIFQYYEEEERQRGNFPDRFSGHQFPNYSSELNVNALLLGDSALYLCASSVRFTINSPLHFGNGTRLTVT.

This rearrangement joins TRBV6-5 to TRBJ2-4; TRBD2 agrees at 8 bases. Unmatched junction bases numbered 8, after V lost 6 bases and J lost 1 base. This CDR3 comprises 16 residues. CDR1 MNHEY and CDR2 SVGAGI come from the germline V gene. The CDR3 DNA reads TGTGCCAGCAGGAGTACCGGGGGGGCTGCCAAAAACATTCAGTACTTC. Amino acids: CASRSTGGAAKNIQYF.

This clonotype was detected once. The junction does not match germline at one end; this may be a read error. The chain joins TRBV29-1 to TRBJ1-1; D may be TRBD1 (6 bases). Germline V gene lookup returns CDR1 SQVTM and CDR2 ANQGSEA. This CDR3 has 12 amino acids. CDR3: CSASTGKTEAFF. In nucleotides, the CDR3 is TGCAGCGCGAGTACAGGGAAAACTGAAGCCTTCTTT.

Comment on this clonotype: The junction shows a germline mismatch at one end, possibly a read error. CDR3 sequence (DNA): TGTGCCTGCAGTTACTCAGGGAACGGGAATTCTCCCCTCCACTTT. As protein: CACSYSGNGNSPLHF. This sequence joins TRBV6-2 or TRBV6-3 and TRBJ1-6; D may be TRBD1 (5 bases). CDR1 and CDR2 from the germline V gene are MNHEY and SVGEGT. The length of the CDR3 is 15 residues.

As for this clonotype: A read error may explain this, as a much larger clone is one base away. The CDR3 DNA follows: TGTGCCAGCAGCGCAACTAGCGGGAAATCCAATGAGGAGTTCTTC. Translated: CASSATSGKSNEEFF. The chain has TRBV5-4 and TRBJ2-1; 10 nucleotides match TRBD2. CDR3 length equals 15 residues. Germline V lookup: CDR1 SGHNT, CDR2 YYREEE (reference sequence).

As to this clonotype: The junction shows a germline mismatch at one end, possibly a read error. The chain employs TRBV6-6 and TRBJ1-1, with TRBD1 matching over 7 bases. In germline, CDR1 is MNHNY, CDR2 SVGAGI (reference sequence). The CDR3 is made up of 16 amino acids. CDR3 protein: CANSYWPRGGWTEAFF. CDR3 sequence (DNA): TGTGCCAACAGTTACTGGCCCAGGGGGGGCTGGACTGAAGCTTTCTTT.

Of note for this clonotype: One end of the junction does not line up with germline, which may come from a read error. The V and J genes are TRBV11-1 and TRBJ2-2; the D call may be TRBD1 or TRBD2 (6 bases each). The CDR3 loop spans 14 amino acids. The germline gives CDR1 SGHAT, CDR2 FQDESV (reference sequence). CDR3 nucleotides: TGTGACAGTAGCTTAGGGGGGACCACCGAGGAGCTGTTTTTT. Its protein is CDSSLGGTTEELFF.